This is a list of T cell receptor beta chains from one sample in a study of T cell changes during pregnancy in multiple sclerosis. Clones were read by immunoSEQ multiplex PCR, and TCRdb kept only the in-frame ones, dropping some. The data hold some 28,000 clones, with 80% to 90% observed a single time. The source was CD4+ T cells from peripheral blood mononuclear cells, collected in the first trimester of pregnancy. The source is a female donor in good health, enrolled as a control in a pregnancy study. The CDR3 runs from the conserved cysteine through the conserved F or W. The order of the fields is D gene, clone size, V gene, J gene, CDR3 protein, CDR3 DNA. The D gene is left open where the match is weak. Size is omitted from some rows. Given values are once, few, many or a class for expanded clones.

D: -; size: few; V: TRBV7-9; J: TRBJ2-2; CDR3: CASSKLELRGELFF; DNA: TGTGCCAGCAGCAAACTAGAGCTTCGCGGGGAGCTGTTTTTT
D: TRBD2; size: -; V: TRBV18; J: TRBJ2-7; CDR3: CASSPTSGGAALGEQYF; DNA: TGTGCCAGCTCACCAACTAGCGGGGGGGCCGCTCTGGGCGAGCAGTACTTC
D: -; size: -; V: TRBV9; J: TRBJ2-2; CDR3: CASSVGTVNTGELFF; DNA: TGTGCCAGCAGCGTAGGAACGGTGAACACCGGGGAGCTGTTTTTT
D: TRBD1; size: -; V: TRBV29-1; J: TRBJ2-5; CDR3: CSAGTGVETQYF; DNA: TGCAGCGCCGGGACAGGGGTAGAGACCCAGTACTTC
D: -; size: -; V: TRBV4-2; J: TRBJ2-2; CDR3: CASSQDSQGIGELFF; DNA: TGTGCCAGCAGCCAAGATAGTCAGGGGATCGGGGAGCTGTTTTTT
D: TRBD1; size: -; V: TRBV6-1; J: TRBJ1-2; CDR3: CASSPRDSYGYTF; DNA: TGTGCCAGCAGTCCACGGGACAGCTATGGCTACACCTTC
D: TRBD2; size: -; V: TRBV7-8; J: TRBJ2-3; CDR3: CASSSLPGAGGPDTQYF; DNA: TGTGCCAGCAGCTCCCTCCCAGGAGCGGGGGGGCCAGATACGCAGTATTTT
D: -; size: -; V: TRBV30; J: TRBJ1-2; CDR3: CAWSTGGAYGYTF; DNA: TGTGCCTGGAGTACGGGGGGCGCCTATGGCTACACCTTC
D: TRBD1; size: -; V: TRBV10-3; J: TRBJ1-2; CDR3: CAISEGDRLSNYGYTF; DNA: TGTGCCATCAGTGAGGGGGACAGGCTAAGCAACTATGGCTACACCTTC
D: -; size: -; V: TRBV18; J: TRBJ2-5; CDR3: CASSAGASQETQYF; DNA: TGTGCCAGCTCAGCAGGGGCATCCCAAGAGACCCAGTACTTC
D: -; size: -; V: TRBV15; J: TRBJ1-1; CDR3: CATSKNRDLEAFF; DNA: TGTGCCACCAGCAAGAACAGGGATCTTGAAGCTTTCTTT
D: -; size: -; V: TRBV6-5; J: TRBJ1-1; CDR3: CASSYRGMGEAFF; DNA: TGTGCCAGCAGTTACCGAGGGATGGGTGAAGCTTTCTTT
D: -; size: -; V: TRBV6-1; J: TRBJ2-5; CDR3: CASSESPYQETQYF; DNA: TGTGCCAGCAGTGAATCCCCTTACCAAGAGACCCAGTACTTC
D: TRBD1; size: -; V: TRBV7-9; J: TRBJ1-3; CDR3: CASSLARLGQGSSGNTIYF; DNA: TGTGCCAGCAGCTTAGCCCGACTCGGACAGGGTAGTTCCGGAAACACCATATATTTT
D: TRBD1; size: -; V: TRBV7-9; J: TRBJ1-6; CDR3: CASSLQGEGTPLHF; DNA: TGTGCCAGCAGCTTACAGGGGGAAGGAACACCCCTCCACTTT
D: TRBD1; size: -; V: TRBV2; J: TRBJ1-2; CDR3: CASSPLDRGRYTF; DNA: TGTGCCAGCAGTCCCCTGGACAGGGGGAGATACACCTTC
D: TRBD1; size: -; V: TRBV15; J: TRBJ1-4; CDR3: CATSPRTGGEAKEKLFF; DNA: TGTGCCACCAGCCCAAGGACAGGGGGCGAAGCAAAGGAAAAACTGTTTTTT
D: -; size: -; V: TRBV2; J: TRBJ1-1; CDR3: CASSDLGWDTEAFF; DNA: TGTGCCAGCAGCGATCTAGGTTGGGACACTGAAGCTTTCTTT
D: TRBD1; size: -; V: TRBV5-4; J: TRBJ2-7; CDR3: CASSPLTGKNEQYF; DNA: TGTGCCAGCAGCCCCTTGACAGGGAAAAACGAGCAGTACTTC
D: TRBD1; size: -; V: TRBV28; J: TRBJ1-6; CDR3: CASSLIRTGRGSPLHF; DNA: TGTGCCAGCAGTTTGATCAGGACAGGACGGGGGTCACCCCTCCACTTT
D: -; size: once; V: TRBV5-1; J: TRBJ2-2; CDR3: CASRDYRFATGELFF; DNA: TGCGCCAGCAGAGATTACAGGTTTGCCACCGGGGAGCTGTTTTTT
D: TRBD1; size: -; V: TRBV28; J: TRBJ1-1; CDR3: CASGLQGTKAFF; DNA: TGTGCCAGCGGCTTACAGGGGACCAAAGCTTTCTTT
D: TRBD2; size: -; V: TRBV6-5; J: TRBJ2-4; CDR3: CASSLRGDRKNIQYF; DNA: TGTGCCAGCAGTCTACGGGGGGACCGGAAAAACATTCAGTACTTC
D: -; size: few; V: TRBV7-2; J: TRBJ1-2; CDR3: CASSRGHLSYGYTF; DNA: TGTGCCAGCAGCCGGGGACACCTCAGCTATGGCTACACCTTC
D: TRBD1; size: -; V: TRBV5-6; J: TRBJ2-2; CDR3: CASSPPGQGGTGELFF; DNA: TGTGCCAGCAGCCCACCAGGACAGGGGGGTACCGGGGAGCTGTTTTTT